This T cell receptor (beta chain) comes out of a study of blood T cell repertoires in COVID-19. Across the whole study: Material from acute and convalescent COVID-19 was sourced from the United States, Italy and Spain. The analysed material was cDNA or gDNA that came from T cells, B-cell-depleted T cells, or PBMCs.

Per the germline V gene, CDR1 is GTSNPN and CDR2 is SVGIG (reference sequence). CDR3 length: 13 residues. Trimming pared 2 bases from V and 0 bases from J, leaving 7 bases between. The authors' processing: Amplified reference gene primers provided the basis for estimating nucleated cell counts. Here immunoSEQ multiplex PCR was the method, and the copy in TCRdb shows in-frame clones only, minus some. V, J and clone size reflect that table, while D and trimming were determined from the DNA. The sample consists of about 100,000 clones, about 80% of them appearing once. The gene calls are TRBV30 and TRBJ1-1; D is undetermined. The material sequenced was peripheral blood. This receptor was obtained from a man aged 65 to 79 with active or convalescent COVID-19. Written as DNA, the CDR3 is TGTGCCTGGAGTCTCGGTATGAACACTGAAGCTTTCTTT. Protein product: CAWSLGMNTEAFF.